These T cell receptor beta chains were read from a single sample in a study of patients and donors after allogeneic stem cell transplantation. TCRdb fed the RT-PCR reads into MiXCR, producing one record per CDR3 protein. The table lists 150,000 to 200,000 distinct CDR3 sequences, about a quarter of them singletons, with more than 25% in the top ten. The sequencing input was blood, either unsorted or a sorted T cell fraction (not recorded which). Receptor source: a human donor who was either an allogeneic HSCT recipient or a stem cell or donor lymphocyte infusion donor (not recorded which). It is not recorded whose cells these are; they may come from a transplant donor. The CDR3 runs from the conserved cysteine through the conserved F or W. A D gene is named only where the DNA matches it firmly. Size is stated for part of the rows, as once, few or many counts, or as a class when the clone is expanded.

>TRBJ2-7|.|TRBV12-3/TRBV12-4|few
CASRGGSYEQYF
TGTGCCAGCAGAGGTGGTTCCTACGAGCAGTACTTC
>TRBJ1-1|.|TRBV6-1|.
CASSEASGNSEAFF
TGTGCCAGCAGTGAAGCCTCTGGGAACTCTGAAGCTTTCTTT
>TRBJ2-1|.|TRBV5-1|.
CASSTSQDSRYNEQFF
TGCGCCAGCAGCACCTCACAAGATAGTAGGTACAATGAGCAGTTCTTC
>TRBJ1-1|.|TRBV3-1|once
CASSQVYGVMNTEAFF
TGTGCCAGCAGCCAAGTATACGGGGTCATGAACACTGAAGCTTTCTTT
>TRBJ2-1|.|TRBV6-2/TRBV6-3|.
CASSLRASPFNEQFF
TGTGCCAGCAGTTTACGGGCCAGCCCCTTCAATGAGCAGTTCTTC
>TRBJ1-5|TRBD1|TRBV12-5|few
CASAPRTGTVDQPQHF
TGTGCTAGTGCCCCCCGGACAGGGACCGTGGATCAGCCCCAGCATTTT
>TRBJ1-5|.|TRBV12-3/TRBV12-4|few
CASSLDNNQPQHF
TGTGCCAGCAGTTTAGACAACAATCAGCCCCAGCATTTT
>TRBJ2-1|TRBD2|TRBV9|few
CASSVGLAAVNEQFF
TGTGCCAGCAGCGTTGGGCTAGCGGCAGTTAATGAGCAGTTCTTC
>TRBJ2-3|.|TRBV12-5|.
CASGLTTGWSTDTQYF
TGTGCTAGTGGTTTGACAACAGGGTGGAGCACAGATACGCAGTATTTT
>TRBJ2-3|TRBD2|TRBV12-3/TRBV12-4|few
CASSSPPRLAHPRDTQYF
TGTGCCAGCAGTTCCCCCCCTAGACTAGCGCACCCGCGCGATACGCAGTATTTT
>TRBJ1-1|.|TRBV20-1|many
CSARTFVGGTEAFF
TGCAGTGCTAGAACCTTCGTGGGGGGCACTGAAGCTTTCTTT
>TRBJ1-2|.|TRBV4-1|many
CASSSSLKGQLDYGYTF
TGCGCCAGCAGCAGCTCCCTTAAAGGACAGTTGGACTATGGCTACACCTTC
>TRBJ2-2|.|TRBV6-5|.
CASSYSIPGAWTGELFF
TGTGCCAGCAGTTACTCGATCCCAGGGGCGTGGACCGGGGAGCTGTTTTTT
>TRBJ1-2|.|TRBV10-3|.
CAISATKREVSGYTF
TGTGCCATCAGTGCCACCAAGAGGGAGGTATCTGGCTACACCTTC
>TRBJ1-2|.|TRBV20-1|.
CSARDPGIDYGYTF
TGCAGTGCTAGAGACCCGGGGATCGACTATGGCTACACCTTC
>TRBJ2-1|.|TRBV25-1|.
CASSEWWGIEQFF
TGTGCCAGCAGTGAATGGTGGGGGATTGAGCAGTTCTTC
>TRBJ2-7|TRBD1|TRBV20-1|.
CSARKQGHEQYF
TGCAGTGCTAGGAAACAGGGGCACGAGCAGTACTTC
>TRBJ1-1|.|TRBV12-3/TRBV12-4|few
CASRLLIYNVSTEAFF
TGTGCCAGCAGGCTCTTAATATATAATGTCAGCACTGAAGCTTTCTTT
>TRBJ1-2|.|TRBV14|few
CASSQDRGHGYTF
TGTGCCAGCAGCCAAGATCGAGGACATGGCTACACCTTC
>TRBJ2-7|.|TRBV12-3/TRBV12-4|many
CASSPQRHGFYEQYF
TGTGCCAGCTCCCCGCAGCGTCACGGATTCTACGAGCAGTACTTC
>TRBJ2-1|TRBD1|TRBV29-1|.
CSVVGLQGNYNEQFF
TGCAGCGTTGTGGGCTTACAGGGGAACTACAATGAGCAGTTCTTC
>TRBJ1-2|.|TRBV5-1|many
CASSLERGDGIGGYTF
TGCGCCAGCAGCTTGGAACGAGGGGATGGGATCGGAGGCTACACCTTC
>TRBJ2-5|.|TRBV19|few
CASSNHNSQYF
TGTGCCAGTAGTAACCACAATTCTCAGTACTTC
>TRBJ2-2|TRBD1|TRBV11-1|.
CASSRDRGNGELFF
TGTGCCAGCAGCAGGGACAGGGGGAACGGGGAGCTGTTTTTT
>TRBJ1-2|.|TRBV11-2|few
CASSSMGFDNGYTF
TGTGCCAGCAGCTCAATGGGGTTCGACAATGGCTACACCTTC
>TRBJ2-7|.|TRBV5-1|.
CASSLVGDYSEQYF
TGCGCCAGCAGCTTGGTGGGAGACTACTCCGAGCAGTACTTC
>TRBJ2-3|.|TRBV12-3/TRBV12-4|.
CASSYRAADTQYF
TGTGCCAGCAGTTACAGGGCGGCAGATACGCAGTATTTT
>TRBJ2-1|.|TRBV5-1|.
CASSSNVARHNKEQFF
TGCGCCAGCAGCTCAAATGTGGCGAGACACAATAAAGAGCAGTTCTTC
>TRBJ2-5|TRBD2|TRBV28|few
CASSPLAGAVETQYF
TGTGCCAGCAGTCCACTAGCGGGAGCGGTGGAGACCCAGTACTTC
>TRBJ2-7|.|TRBV5-1|.
CASSVGPMDYEQYF
TGCGCCAGCAGTGTGGGACCCATGGATTACGAGCAGTACTTC
>TRBJ2-6|.|TRBV12-3/TRBV12-4|.
CASSLEPRGSGANVLTF
TGTGCCAGCAGTTTAGAACCCCGAGGCTCTGGGGCCAACGTCCTGACTTTC
>TRBJ2-5|.|TRBV3-1|few
CASSQEERADETQYF
TGTGCCAGCAGCCAAGAGGAAAGGGCAGATGAGACCCAGTACTTC
>TRBJ2-5|.|TRBV12-3/TRBV12-4|.
CASSLQGPFKETQYF
TGTGCCAGCAGCCTCCAAGGCCCCTTTAAAGAGACCCAGTACTTC
>TRBJ2-3|.|TRBV18|few
CASSPAITDTQYF
TGTGCCAGCTCACCAGCCATCACAGATACGCAGTATTTT
>TRBJ2-5|TRBD2|TRBV24-1|few
CATSDLLADGETQYF
TGTGCCACCAGTGATTTACTAGCGGACGGAGAGACCCAGTACTTC
>TRBJ2-1|TRBD2|TRBV7-2|.
CASSLVGGLAGSYEQFF
TGTGCCAGCAGCTTAGTGGGGGGCCTAGCGGGATCCTATGAGCAGTTCTTC
>TRBJ2-2|.|TRBV2|few
CASTRRENTGELFF
TGTGCCAGCACGAGAAGGGAGAACACCGGGGAGCTGTTTTTT
>TRBJ2-7|.|TRBV5-1|.
CASSLTGGADYEQYF
TGCGCCAGCAGCTTAACGGGGGGCGCGGATTACGAGCAGTACTTC
>TRBJ2-3|TRBD2|TRBV29-1|.
CSPGVAGVTDTQYF
TGCAGCCCGGGAGTAGCGGGAGTAACAGATACGCAGTATTTT
>TRBJ1-1|.|TRBV6-5|.
CASSQQSRRGTEAFF
TGTGCCAGCAGTCAGCAGTCCCGCAGGGGAACTGAAGCTTTCTTT
>TRBJ2-7|TRBD1|TRBV19|few
CASSSGTETYEQYF
TGTGCCAGTAGTTCCGGGACAGAAACCTACGAGCAGTACTTC
>TRBJ2-6|TRBD1|TRBV15|.
CATSGDRAGANVLTF
TGTGCCACCAGCGGGGACAGGGCTGGGGCCAACGTCCTGACTTTC
>TRBJ1-1|.|TRBV7-3|few
CASSLVRNTLNTEAFF
TGTGCCAGCAGCTTAGTAAGGAATACTTTGAACACTGAAGCTTTCTTT
>TRBJ2-3|.|TRBV7-2|few
CASSYDTDTQYF
TGTGCCAGCAGCTACGACACAGATACGCAGTATTTT
>TRBJ2-5|.|TRBV10-3|few
CAISDGETQYF
TGTGCCATCAGTGATGGTGAGACCCAGTACTTC
>TRBJ2-7|TRBD2|TRBV5-1|few
CASSLDTSGYEQYF
TGCGCCAGCAGCTTGGATACTAGCGGTTACGAGCAGTACTTC
>TRBJ2-3|.|TRBV7-9|once
CASSLTSSEVDTQYF
TGTGCCAGCAGCCTTACTAGTTCCGAAGTCGATACGCAGTATTTT
>TRBJ1-5|TRBD1|TRBV5-1|few
CATELRDRGLGNQPQHF
TGCGCCACCGAACTCCGGGACAGGGGGCTGGGTAATCAGCCCCAGCATTTT